The entry below describes one T cell receptor (beta chain). This clone was found a few times. It has no known antigen specificity. Base qualities were left out, and no much larger clone turns up one base away. This specimen belongs to a study of blood T cell repertoires in COVID-19 (dated by TCRdb to 2018 to 2021). With respect to the entire study: Samples covering the acute and convalescent phases of COVID-19 were provided by collaborators in the United States, Italy and Spain. The repertoires were released in a freely available public database intended as a resource for research on the immune response to SARS-CoV-2. The samples were drawn from the first 160 participants of the ongoing ImmuneRACE study and from about 1,200 subjects provided by 6 global collaborators. Subjects who had been exposed to COVID-19, were actively infected with it, or had recovered from it provided the deeply sampled blood TCRbeta repertoires that made up the dataset. Where available, HLA class I and class II types were taken from metadata supplied by the sample provider and were not determined by assay-based typing. Nearly every sample came with metadata listing a de-identified subject ID, COVID-19 status, age in years and sex. The prospective study material was composed of cDNA or gDNA derived from T cells, B-cell-depleted T cells, or PBMCs. Overall study results and their limits: The quantity of clinical and demographic metadata differed by source and by participant and was supplied without curation.

From cysteine to phenylalanine, the CDR3 is 14 amino acids long. Solely the CDR3 DNA is kept, with 42 bases framed from the first base. The germline V gene specifies SNHLY as CDR1 and FYNNEI as CDR2. Germline trimming amounts to 6 bases on V and 8 bases on J, with 6 as the count of junction bases outside the gene matches. Each collaborating institution followed its own protocols to collect whole blood in K2EDTA tubes. For TCRbeta analysis, collaborator samples were shipped as frozen whole blood, as isolated PBMCs, or as DNA extracted from either sample type. TCRbeta CDR3 regions were amplified from genomic DNA by means of the immunoSEQ Assay, a bias-controlled multiplex PCR. The paper's processing steps were these. Within the assay, amplification of reference gene primers was used to estimate how many nucleated cells each sample contained. To quantify the absolute abundance of each unique TCRbeta CDR3 rearrangement, sequence reads were collapsed and filtered. For each sample, productive Simpson clonality was calculated as the square root of Simpson's diversity index across productive rearrangements. TCRdb holds this immuneACCESS table with in-frame rearrangements only. Some clones are missing; in checked studies, unresolved V genes explain under half, and the rest has no known cause. V and J calls and clone size follow that table, whereas D and trimming were derived from the DNA. This sample lists around 100,000 clones; over 70% were detected once. The ten biggest clones cover over 10% of the sample.

This chain joins TRBV2 to TRBJ1-6; 8 nucleotides in the junction match TRBD1. The material sequenced was peripheral blood. This TCR derives from a human donor in a cohort sampled during active or convalescent COVID-19. The bases are TGTGCCAGCAGGTCCGACAGGGGCGATTCACCCCTCCACTTT. Translation gives CASRSDRGDSPLHF.